The 24 T cell receptor beta chains presented below share a single source sample, sequenced in a study of T cell repertoires in cytomegalovirus infection. TCRdb re-analysed the reads in MiXCR, keeping a single row per CDR3 protein. The table has 900,000 to 950,000 distinct CDR3 sequences, less than 35% seen once. Their antigen targets remain unknown. This specimen was cultured CD8+ T cells from PBMCs, taken from culture after CMV antigen stimulation. These receptors were taken from a human donor in good health (CMV status not recorded). Some clones in this sample may be carry-over from other donors' samples.

This clonotype has a handful of counts. V gene TRBV7-9 combines with J gene TRBJ1-1; D may be TRBD1 (6 bases). The length of the CDR3 is 15 residues. Germline V lookup: CDR1 SEHNR, CDR2 FQNEAQ (reference sequence). V shed 1 base and J shed 2 bases, with 11 bases lying between them. The CDR3 nucleotides read TGTGCCAGCAGCTTAGTGGGACATCCAAACACTGAAGCTTTCTTT. It specifies CASSLVGHPNTEAFF. Together with reference TRBV7-9 and TRBJ1-1, the CDR3 gives the full variable domain: DTGVSQNPRHKITKRGQNVTFRCDPISEHNRLYWYRQTLGQGPEFLTYFQNEAQLEKSRLLSDRFSAERPKGSFSTLEIQRTEQGDSAMYLCASSLVGHPNTEAFFGQGTRLTVV.

In its sample, this clonotype was seen a few times. The V and J genes are TRBV6-2 or TRBV6-3 and TRBJ2-7; 15 bases fit TRBD2. V lost 7 bases, J lost 1 base, and 5 bases stayed unmatched. Germline CDR1 is MNHEY and CDR2 is SVGEGT. The CDR3 is 16 amino acids. The DNA for the CDR3 is TGTGCCAGCACCACCGGGACTAGCGGGGGGTCCTACGAGCAGTACGTC. Translated, it gives CASTTGTSGGSYEQYV.

The table lists this clonotype with many counts. This chain links TRBV7-8 with TRBJ1-1, with a weak D call TRBD1 (6 bases). The germline V gene encodes CDR1 SGHVS and CDR2 FQNEAQ. V was shortened by 7 bases and J by 0 bases, with 15 bases between the two germline ends. This CDR3 is built from 15 residues. The CDR3 is CASTYLGGVNTEAFF. The CDR3 DNA sequence: TGTGCCAGCACCTACTTAGGGGGGGTGAACACTGAAGCTTTCTTT.

The rearrangement links TRBV4-1 to TRBJ2-7; tentatively, D is TRBD2 (5 bases). Germline CDR1 reads MGHRA; CDR2 reads YSYEKL. Trimming left V 4 bases short and J 5 bases short, with 12 bases between. There are 13 residues in the CDR3. The CDR3 DNA reads TGCGCCAGCAGCCTCTCGGGGATAAACGAGCAGTACTTC. Translation: CASSLSGINEQYF.

There are a few counts of this clonotype. The J gene is TRBJ1-1, the V gene TRBV7-6; 7 bases align to TRBD1. The CDR3 covers 15 residues. Trimming at V came to 5 bases and at J to 4 bases, leaving 10 bases not matched to a gene. Germline CDR1 SGHVS, CDR2 FNYEAQ. DNA of the CDR3: TGTGCCAGCAGCCAAGGGGGCTCCGGAGTCACTGAAGCTTTCTTT. This sequence encodes CASSQGGSGVTEAFF.

This clonotype came up a few times. The genes are TRBV7-9 and TRBJ2-5, with D perhaps TRBD1 or TRBD2 (5 bases each). This CDR3 region has 16 residues. Per germline, CDR1 SEHNR and CDR2 FQNEAQ (reference sequence). V was shortened by 4 bases and J by 1 base, with 16 bases between the two germline ends. The CDR3 nucleotides read TGTGCCAGCAGCTCCTCGGGACCCTTGGGCCAAGAGACCCAGTACTTC. This sequence encodes CASSSSGPLGQETQYF.

The CDR3: CASSQDLPVNTEAFF. CDR3 sequence (DNA): TGTGCCAGCAGCCAAGATTTGCCCGTGAACACTGAAGCTTTCTTT. The genes are TRBV4-2 and TRBJ1-1; D is unresolved. The CDR3 runs 15 residues. The germline gives CDR1 LGHNA, CDR2 YNFKEQ. V was shortened by 0 bases and J by 0 bases, with 8 bases between the two germline ends.

This clonotype was counted ten times or more. The gene calls are TRBV7-6 and TRBJ2-3; possibly TRBD1 or TRBD2 for D (5 bases each). The V end lost 7 bases, the J end lost 3 bases, and 20 bases lay between the germline ends. The CDR3 has 16 amino acids. Per the germline V gene, CDR1 is SGHVS and CDR2 is FNYEAQ. CDR3 nucleotides: TGTGCCAGCAACTCGATGCCGGGACCTGTGACAGATACGCAGTATTTT. This gives the protein CASNSMPGPVTDTQYF.

This clonotype was detected a few times. The chain uses TRBV27 and TRBJ2-1; 12 positions agree with TRBD2. CDR3 size: 17 residues. CDR1 and CDR2 from the germline V gene are MNHEY and SMNVEV (reference sequence). The V gene end was trimmed by 4 bases and the J gene end by 3 bases; junction bases not matched to a gene: 7. CDR3: CASSYPSLAGGYNEQFF. The CDR3 nucleotides read TGTGCCAGCAGTTACCCCTCACTAGCGGGGGGCTACAATGAGCAGTTCTTC.

This clonotype was seen only once. The chain carries TRBV15 and TRBJ2-7; 9 nucleotides match TRBD1. V lost 3 bases, J lost 1 base, and 4 bases stayed unmatched. CDR3 length: 15 residues. The germline V gene has CDR1 LNHNV and CDR2 YYDKDF (reference sequence). Here the CDR3 reads CATSRDRGVSYEQYV. CDR3 sequence (DNA): TGTGCCACCAGCAGGGACAGGGGAGTATCCTACGAGCAGTACGTC.

The V and J genes are TRBV2 and TRBJ1-1, with 7 bases identical to TRBD1. Per the germline V gene, CDR1 is SNHLY and CDR2 is FYNNEI. This CDR3 contains 15 residues. The J segment lost 5 bases and the V segment lost 3 bases, leaving 9 bases of the junction unmatched. The CDR3 bases are TGTGCCAGCAGTGAGGTTGAGGGGGCGCCGACTGAAGCTTTCTTT. This gives the protein CASSEVEGAPTEAFF.

The CDR3 bases are TGCGCCAGCAGCCTACGAGGGGGAGCGAACACCGGGGAGCTGTTTTTT. It encodes CASSLRGGANTGELFF. The chain carries TRBV5-1 and TRBJ2-2; tentatively, D is TRBD1 (6 bases). Germline V CDR1 and CDR2: SGHRS, YFSETQ. This CDR3 is 16 amino acids long. The V gene lost 4 bases and the J gene lost 0 bases, with 13 bases spanning the gap. Using reference TRBV5-1 and TRBJ2-2 for the parts outside the CDR3, the full variable domain is KAGVTQTPRYLIKTRGQQVTLSCSPISGHRSVSWYQQTPGQGLQFLFEYFSETQRNKGNFPGRFSGRQFSNSRSEMNVSTLELGDSALYLCASSLRGGANTGELFFGEGSRLTVL.

This clonotype was seen only once. Being one base from a much bigger clone, this may be a read error. J is TRBJ2-1 and V is TRBV9; D may be TRBD2 (6 bases). The CDR3 is made up of 16 amino acids. Germline V gives CDR1 SGDLS, CDR2 YYNGEE. CDR3 in DNA: TGTGCCAACAGCGTAGAGGCCGGGCGGGGTTACAATGAGCAGTTCTTC. It yields the protein CANSVEAGRGYNEQFF.

The chain uses TRBV27 and TRBJ1-2; TRBD1 matches 7 bases. After removal of 11 bases from V and 6 bases from J, the junction contained 6 bases not matched to a gene. Germline V gives CDR1 MNHEY, CDR2 SMNVEV (reference sequence). CDR3 size: 11 residues. CDR3 sequence reads: CASRGGNGYTF. CDR3 DNA: TGTGCCTCTAGAGGGGGCAATGGCTACACCTTC.

In this sample, this clonotype turned up many times. J is TRBJ2-2 and V is TRBV7-8; 9 nucleotides match TRBD1. CDR3 length: 15 amino acids. The ends lost 3 bases at V and 3 bases at J; junction bases unmatched: 2. Germline CDR1 and CDR2: SGHVS and FQNEAQ. The CDR3 region is CASSFTGGDTGELFF. The CDR3 region has the DNA TGTGCCAGCAGCTTCACAGGGGGCGACACCGGGGAGCTGTTTTTT.

This clonotype showed up just a few times. The V and J genes are TRBV27 and TRBJ1-1, with D uncertain. The CDR3 spans 15 residues. The V end was cut by 5 bases, the J end by 1 base, with 14 bases between. Germline assignment: CDR1 MNHEY and CDR2 SMNVEV (reference sequence). CDR3 in DNA: TGTGCCAGCAGTGTCGCTTGGCTGGGGAACACTGAAGCTTTCTTT. Translated: CASSVAWLGNTEAFF.

This clonotype was observed a handful of times. The rearrangement links TRBV5-6 to TRBJ2-7; 7 positions match TRBD1. V lost 4 bases, J lost 2 bases, and 15 bases stayed unmatched. Looked up from germline, CDR1 is SGHDT and CDR2 is YYEEEE. There are 17 residues in the CDR3. The CDR3 reads CASSRAVRDREAYEQYV. In nucleotides, the CDR3 is TGTGCCAGCAGCCGAGCCGTCCGGGACAGAGAGGCCTACGAGCAGTACGTC.

This clonotype was observed a handful of times. This chain connects TRBV7-8 to TRBJ1-2, with D possibly TRBD1 on 6 matching bases. Trimming removed 1 base from V and 5 bases from J, with 11 bases in between. The CDR3 runs to 14 residues. Germline assignment: CDR1 SGHVS and CDR2 FQNEAQ. CDR3 nucleotides: TGTGCCAGCAGCTTAGGGGGGCTTACTTATGGCTACACCTTC. Its translation: CASSLGGLTYGYTF.

The rearrangement links TRBV9 to TRBJ2-2; 7 bases map to TRBD1. CDR3 size: 17 residues. J was trimmed by 3 bases and V by 4 bases; bases with no gene match: 12. CDR1 is SGDLS and CDR2 is YYNGEE in the germline V gene. CDR3 residues: CASSFTPDRTDTGELFF. The CDR3 nucleotides read TGTGCCAGCAGCTTCACCCCGGACAGGACCGACACCGGGGAGCTGTTTTTT.

The chain employs TRBV27 and TRBJ2-1; unclear D gene. Trimming cost V 5 bases and J 10 bases, with 15 bases left between them. Germline CDR1 is MNHEY and CDR2 is SMNVEV (reference sequence). This CDR3 region has 13 residues. The CDR3 region has the DNA TGTGCCAGCAGTACCGGTACCCTAGGAGAGCAGTTCTTC. Translation: CASSTGTLGEQFF.

The sample holds many counts of this clonotype. The chain recombines TRBV7-9 with TRBJ2-5; 10 bases agree with TRBD2. Trimming at V came to 2 bases and at J to 1 base, leaving 1 base not matched to a gene. The CDR3 spans 15 residues. Germline V gene lookup returns CDR1 SEHNR and CDR2 FQNEAQ (reference sequence). CDR3 in amino acids: CASSLLAGVQETQYF. CDR3 coding DNA: TGTGCCAGCAGCTTACTAGCGGGGGTCCAAGAGACCCAGTACTTC.

The CDR3 DNA follows: TGTGCCAGCAGGAACGGAAAAAACGACAGGGTGGTGAATGAGCAGTTCTTC. Translation: CASRNGKNDRVVNEQFF. This sequence joins TRBV6-5 and TRBJ2-1; 7 nucleotides line up with TRBD1. V lost 6 bases to trimming and J lost 7 bases; unmatched junction nucleotides: 18. The CDR3 is 17 residues long. Germline CDR1 MNHEY, CDR2 SVGAGI.

This chain links TRBV7-4 with TRBJ1-1, with D possibly TRBD1 on 5 matching bases. CDR1 is SGHVT and CDR2 is SQSDAQ in the germline V gene. V gave up 3 bases and J gave up 4 bases, with 9 bases separating them. There are 13 residues in the CDR3. The CDR3 coding sequence is TGTGCCAGCAGCTTCCAGGGTGTCACTGAAGCTTTCTTT. Translating gives CASSFQGVTEAFF. Filled out from reference TRBV7-4 and TRBJ1-1, the complete variable domain reads GAGVSQSPRYKVAKRGRDVALRCDSISGHVTLYWYRQTLGQGSEVLTYSQSDAQRDKSGRPSGRFSAERPERSVSTLKIQRTEQGDSAVYLCASSFQGVTEAFFGQGTRLTVV.

This clonotype was seen a few times. CDR3 coding DNA: TGCGCCAGCAGCCAAAAACTAGGGCCGGATGGCTACACCTTC. Its protein product is CASSQKLGPDGYTF. V gene TRBV4-1 combines with J gene TRBJ1-2; no definite D call. The V gene's germline CDR1 is MGHRA and CDR2 YSYEKL. The CDR3 extends over 14 amino acids. V lost 2 bases to trimming and J lost 6 bases, with 13 bases between them.